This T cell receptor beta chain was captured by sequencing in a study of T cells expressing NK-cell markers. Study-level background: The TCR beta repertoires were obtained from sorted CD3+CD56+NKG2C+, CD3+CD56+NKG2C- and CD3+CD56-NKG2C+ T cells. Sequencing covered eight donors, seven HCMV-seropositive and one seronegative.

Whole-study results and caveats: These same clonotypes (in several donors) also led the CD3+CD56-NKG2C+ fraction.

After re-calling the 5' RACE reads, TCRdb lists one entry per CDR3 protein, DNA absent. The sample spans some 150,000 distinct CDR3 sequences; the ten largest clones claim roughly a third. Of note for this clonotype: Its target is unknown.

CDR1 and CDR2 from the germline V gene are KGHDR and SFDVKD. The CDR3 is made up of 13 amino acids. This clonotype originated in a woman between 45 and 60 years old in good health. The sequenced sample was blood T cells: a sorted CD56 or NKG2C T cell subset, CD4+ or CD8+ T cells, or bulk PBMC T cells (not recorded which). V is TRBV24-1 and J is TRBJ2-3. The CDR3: CATSDFSRDTQYF.